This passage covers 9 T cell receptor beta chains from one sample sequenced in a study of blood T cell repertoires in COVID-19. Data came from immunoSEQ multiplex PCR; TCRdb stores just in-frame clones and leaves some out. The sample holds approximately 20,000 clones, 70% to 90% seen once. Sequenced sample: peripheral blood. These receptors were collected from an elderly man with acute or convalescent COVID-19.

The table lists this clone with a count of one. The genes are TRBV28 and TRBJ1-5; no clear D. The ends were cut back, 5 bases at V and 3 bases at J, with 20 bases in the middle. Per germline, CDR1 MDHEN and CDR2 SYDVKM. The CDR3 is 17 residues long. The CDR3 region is CASSHLGPERLNQPQHF. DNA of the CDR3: TGTGCCAGCAGTCATCTTGGTCCGGAGAGGCTCAATCAGCCCCAGCATTTT. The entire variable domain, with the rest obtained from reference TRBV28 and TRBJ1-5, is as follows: DVKVTQSSRYLVKRTGEKVFLECVQDMDHENMFWYRQDPGLGLRLIYFSYDVKMKEKGDIPEGYSVSREKKERFSLILESASTNQTSMYLCASSHLGPERLNQPQHFGDGTRLSIL.

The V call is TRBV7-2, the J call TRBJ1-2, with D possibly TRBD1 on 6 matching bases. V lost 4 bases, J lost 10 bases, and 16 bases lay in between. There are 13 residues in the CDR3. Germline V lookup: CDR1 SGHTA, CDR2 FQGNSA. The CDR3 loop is CASSWGQETFYTF. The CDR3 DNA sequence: TGTGCCAGCAGCTGGGGGCAAGAAACATTCTACACCTTC.

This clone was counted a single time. The CDR3 DNA sequence: TGTGCCAGCAGTGTTCGATCCGGGACACTTAGCACAGATACGCAGTATTTT. It codes for CASSVRSGTLSTDTQYF. The chain recombines TRBV6-1 with TRBJ2-3, with TRBD1 as a possible D gene (6 bases). The germline V and J ends were trimmed by 4 bases and 0 bases, with 17 bases remaining between them. There are 17 residues in the CDR3. The germline CDR1 and CDR2 sequences are MNHNS and SASEGT.

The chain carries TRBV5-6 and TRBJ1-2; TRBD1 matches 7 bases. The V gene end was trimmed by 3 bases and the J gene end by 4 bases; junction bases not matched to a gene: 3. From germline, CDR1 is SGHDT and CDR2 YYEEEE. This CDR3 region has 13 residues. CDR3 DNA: TGTGCCAGCAGCTCACAGGGGTTCTATGGCTACACCTTC. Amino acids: CASSSQGFYGYTF.

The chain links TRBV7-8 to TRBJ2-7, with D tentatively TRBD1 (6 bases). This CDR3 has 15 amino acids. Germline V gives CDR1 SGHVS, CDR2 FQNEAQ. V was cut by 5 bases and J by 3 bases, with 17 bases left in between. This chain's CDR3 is CASSPPGGDNYEQYF. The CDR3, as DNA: TGTGCCAGCAGCCCCCCCGGTGGGGACAACTACGAGCAGTACTTC.

CDR3 residues: CASSFPLWTGGYNEQFF. CDR3 bases: TGTGCCAGCAGCTTCCCCCTTTGGACGGGGGGGTACAATGAGCAGTTCTTC. The chain recombines TRBV7-9 with TRBJ2-1; 8 bases map to TRBD2. This CDR3 has 17 residues. Germline V CDR1 and CDR2: SEHNR, FQNEAQ (reference sequence). J gave up 4 bases and V 3 bases, and 11 bases lay outside the gene matches.

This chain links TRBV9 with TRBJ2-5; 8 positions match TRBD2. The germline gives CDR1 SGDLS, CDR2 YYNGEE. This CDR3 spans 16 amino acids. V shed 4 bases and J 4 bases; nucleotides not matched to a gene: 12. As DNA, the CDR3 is TGTGCCAGCAGCACCCTCGGGGGGGTCGAGGTAGAGACCCAGTACTTC. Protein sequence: CASSTLGGVEVETQYF.

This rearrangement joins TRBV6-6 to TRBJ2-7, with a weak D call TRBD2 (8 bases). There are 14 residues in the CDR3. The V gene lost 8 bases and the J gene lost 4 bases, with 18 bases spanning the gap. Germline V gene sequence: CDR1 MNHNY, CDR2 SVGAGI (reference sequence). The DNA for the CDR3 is TGTGCCAGCTTCCGGGGGGGACAGCCTTACGAGCAGTACTTC. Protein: CASFRGGQPYEQYF.

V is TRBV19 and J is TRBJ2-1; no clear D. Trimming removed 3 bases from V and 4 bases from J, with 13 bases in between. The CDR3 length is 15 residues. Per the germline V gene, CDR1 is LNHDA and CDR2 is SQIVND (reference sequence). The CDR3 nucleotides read TGTGCCAGTAGTATTTCCCGGTTCTTATACAATGAGCAGTTCTTC. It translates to CASSISRFLYNEQFF.